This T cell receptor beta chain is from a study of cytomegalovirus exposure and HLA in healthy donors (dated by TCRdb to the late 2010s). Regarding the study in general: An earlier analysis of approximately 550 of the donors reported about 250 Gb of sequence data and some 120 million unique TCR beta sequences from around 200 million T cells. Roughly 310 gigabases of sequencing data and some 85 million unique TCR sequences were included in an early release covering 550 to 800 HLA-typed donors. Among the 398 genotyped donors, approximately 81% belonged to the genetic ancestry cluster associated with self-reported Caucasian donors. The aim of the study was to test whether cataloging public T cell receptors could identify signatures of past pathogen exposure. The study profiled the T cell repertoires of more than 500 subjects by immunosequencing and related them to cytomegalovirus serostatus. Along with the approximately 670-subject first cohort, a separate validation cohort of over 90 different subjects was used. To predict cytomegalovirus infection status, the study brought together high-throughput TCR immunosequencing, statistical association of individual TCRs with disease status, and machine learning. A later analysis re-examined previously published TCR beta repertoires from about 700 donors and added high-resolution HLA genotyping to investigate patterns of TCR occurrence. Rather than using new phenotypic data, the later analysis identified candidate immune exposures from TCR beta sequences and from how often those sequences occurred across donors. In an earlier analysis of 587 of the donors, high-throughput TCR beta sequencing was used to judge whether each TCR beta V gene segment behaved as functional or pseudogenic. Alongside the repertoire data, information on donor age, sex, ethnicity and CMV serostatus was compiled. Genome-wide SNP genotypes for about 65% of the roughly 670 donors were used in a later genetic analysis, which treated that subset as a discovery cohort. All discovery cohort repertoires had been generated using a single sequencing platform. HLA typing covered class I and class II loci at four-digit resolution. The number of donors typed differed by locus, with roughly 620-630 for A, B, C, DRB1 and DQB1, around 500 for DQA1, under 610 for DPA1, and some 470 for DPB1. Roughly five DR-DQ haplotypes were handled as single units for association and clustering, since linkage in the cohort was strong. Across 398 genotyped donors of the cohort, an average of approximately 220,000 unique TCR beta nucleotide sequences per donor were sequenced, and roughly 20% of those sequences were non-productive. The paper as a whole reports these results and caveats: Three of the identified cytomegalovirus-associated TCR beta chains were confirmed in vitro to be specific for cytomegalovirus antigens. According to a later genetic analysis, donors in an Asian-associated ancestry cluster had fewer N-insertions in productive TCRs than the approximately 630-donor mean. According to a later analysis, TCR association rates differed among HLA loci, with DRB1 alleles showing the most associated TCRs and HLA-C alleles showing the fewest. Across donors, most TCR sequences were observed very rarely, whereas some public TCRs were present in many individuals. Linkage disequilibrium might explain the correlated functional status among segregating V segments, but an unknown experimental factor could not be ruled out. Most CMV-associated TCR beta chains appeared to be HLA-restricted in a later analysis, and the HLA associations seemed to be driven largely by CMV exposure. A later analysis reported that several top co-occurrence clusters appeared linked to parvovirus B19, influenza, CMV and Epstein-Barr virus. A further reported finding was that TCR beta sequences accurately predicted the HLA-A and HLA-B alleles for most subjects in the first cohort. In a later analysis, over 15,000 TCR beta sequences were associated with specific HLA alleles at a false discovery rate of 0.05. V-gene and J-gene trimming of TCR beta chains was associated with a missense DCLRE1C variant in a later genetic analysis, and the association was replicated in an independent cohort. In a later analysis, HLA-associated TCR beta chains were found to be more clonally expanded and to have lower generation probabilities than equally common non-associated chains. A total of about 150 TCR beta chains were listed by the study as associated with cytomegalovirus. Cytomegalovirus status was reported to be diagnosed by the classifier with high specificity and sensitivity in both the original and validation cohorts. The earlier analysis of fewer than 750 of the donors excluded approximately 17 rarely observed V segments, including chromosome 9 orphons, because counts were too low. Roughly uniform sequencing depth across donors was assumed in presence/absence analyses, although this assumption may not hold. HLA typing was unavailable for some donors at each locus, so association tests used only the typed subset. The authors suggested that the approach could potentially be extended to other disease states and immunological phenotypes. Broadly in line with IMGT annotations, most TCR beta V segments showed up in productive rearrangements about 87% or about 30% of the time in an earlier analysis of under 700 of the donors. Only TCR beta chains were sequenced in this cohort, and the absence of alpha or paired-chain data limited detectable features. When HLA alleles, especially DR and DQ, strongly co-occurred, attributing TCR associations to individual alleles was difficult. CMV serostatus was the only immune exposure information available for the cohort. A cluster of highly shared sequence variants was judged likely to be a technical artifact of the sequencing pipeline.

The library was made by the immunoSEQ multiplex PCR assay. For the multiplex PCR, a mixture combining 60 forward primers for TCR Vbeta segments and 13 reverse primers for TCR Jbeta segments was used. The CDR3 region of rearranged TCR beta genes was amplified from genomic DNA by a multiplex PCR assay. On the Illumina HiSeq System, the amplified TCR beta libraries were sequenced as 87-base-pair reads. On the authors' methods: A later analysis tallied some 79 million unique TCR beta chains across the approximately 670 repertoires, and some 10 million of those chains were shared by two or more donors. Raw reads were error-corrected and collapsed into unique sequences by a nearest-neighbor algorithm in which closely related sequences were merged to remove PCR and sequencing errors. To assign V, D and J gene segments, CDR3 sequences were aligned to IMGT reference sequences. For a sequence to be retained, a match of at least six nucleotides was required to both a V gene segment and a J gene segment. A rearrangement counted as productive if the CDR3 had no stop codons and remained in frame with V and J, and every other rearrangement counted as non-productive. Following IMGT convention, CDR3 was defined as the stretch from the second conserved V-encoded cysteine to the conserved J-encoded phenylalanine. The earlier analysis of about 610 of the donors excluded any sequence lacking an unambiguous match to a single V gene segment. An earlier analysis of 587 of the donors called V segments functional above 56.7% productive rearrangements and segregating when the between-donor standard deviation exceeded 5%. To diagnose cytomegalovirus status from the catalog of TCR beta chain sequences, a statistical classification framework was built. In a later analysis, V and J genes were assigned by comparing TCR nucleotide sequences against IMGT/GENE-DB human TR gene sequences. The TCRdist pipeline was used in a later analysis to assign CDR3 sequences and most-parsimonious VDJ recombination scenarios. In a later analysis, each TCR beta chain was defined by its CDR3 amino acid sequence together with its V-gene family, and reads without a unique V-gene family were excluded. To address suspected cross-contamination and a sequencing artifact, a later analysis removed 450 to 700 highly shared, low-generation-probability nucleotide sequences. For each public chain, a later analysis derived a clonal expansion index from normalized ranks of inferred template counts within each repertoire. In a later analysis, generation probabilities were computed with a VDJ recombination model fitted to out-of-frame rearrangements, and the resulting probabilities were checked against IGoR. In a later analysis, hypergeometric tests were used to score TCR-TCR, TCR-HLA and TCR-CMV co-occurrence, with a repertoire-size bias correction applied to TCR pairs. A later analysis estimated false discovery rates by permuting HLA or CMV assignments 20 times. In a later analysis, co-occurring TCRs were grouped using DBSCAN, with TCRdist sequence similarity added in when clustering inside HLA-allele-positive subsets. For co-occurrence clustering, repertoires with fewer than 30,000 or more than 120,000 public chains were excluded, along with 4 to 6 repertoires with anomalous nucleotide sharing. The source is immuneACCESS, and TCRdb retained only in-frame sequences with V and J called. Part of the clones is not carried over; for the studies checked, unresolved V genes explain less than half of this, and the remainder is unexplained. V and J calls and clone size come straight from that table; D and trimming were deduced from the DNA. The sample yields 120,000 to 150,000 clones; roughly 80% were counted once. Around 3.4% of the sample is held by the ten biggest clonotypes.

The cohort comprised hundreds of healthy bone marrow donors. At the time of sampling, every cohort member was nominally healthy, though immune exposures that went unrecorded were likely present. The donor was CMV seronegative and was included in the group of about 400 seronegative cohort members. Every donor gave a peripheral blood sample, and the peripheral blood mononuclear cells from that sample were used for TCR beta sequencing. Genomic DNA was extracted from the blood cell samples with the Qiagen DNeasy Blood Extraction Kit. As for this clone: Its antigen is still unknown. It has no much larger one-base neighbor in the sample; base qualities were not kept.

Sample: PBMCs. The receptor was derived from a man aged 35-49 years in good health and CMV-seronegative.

The DNA is as follows: TGTGCCAGCAGCCAAGATCCGGGGGATACGCAGTATTTT. This yields the protein CASSQDPGDTQYF. The rearrangement joined TRBV14 to TRBJ2-3, and the D gene may be TRBD2, 5 bases matching. CDR1 and CDR2, per the germline V gene, are SGHDN and FVKESK. The trim is 0 bases for V and 6 bases for J, with a gap of 7 bases between the germline ends. Taken from cysteine to phenylalanine, the CDR3 has 13 residues. This entry keeps only the CDR3 DNA: 39 bases, framed from base 1.